This T cell receptor (beta chain) was identified in a study of identical twins. Trimming left V 1 base short and J 8 bases short, with 14 bases between. The CDR3 runs to 14 residues. Germline CDR1 is KGHSH and CDR2 is LQKENI. A word on this clonotype: The antigen remains unidentified.

Findings of the study overall: Abundant beta clonotypes from cord blood bore fewer insertions; memory repertoires lacked this pattern. Out-of-frame alpha sequences shared between twins exhibited an excess of low generation probability.

A universal primer site arose from template switching, and cDNA bore unique molecular identifiers. From the 5' RACE reads, TCRdb called clonotypes with MiXCR, one entry per CDR3 protein. The data hold a few hundred thousand distinct CDR3 sequences, with 9.6% observed a single time. The sample also formed part of further work on yellow fever vaccine responses in identical twins.

Sequenced sample: PBMCs. The chain combines TRBV18 with TRBJ1-2; weak D call: TRBD1 (6 bases). The TCR comes from a woman under 30 in good health. DNA for the CDR3: TGTGCCAGCTCACCACAACAGGGCGGGGTCGGCTACACCTTC. Translation gives CASSPQQGGVGYTF.